The rows below give T cell receptor beta chains drawn from one sample of a study of CD8+ T cells in alopecia areata. Produced via immunoSEQ multiplex PCR; TCRdb's table is partial and in-frame only. The top ten clones hold 35% to 40% of a sample with 110,000 to 150,000 clones, around 62% of them seen once. The source material was CD8+ T cells sorted from blood. Receptor source: a human donor in good health. Each CDR3 is given without its conserved first and last residue. Fields, in order: J gene, V gene, CDR3 protein.

>TRBJ2-3|TRBV29-1
SVVSLATDTQY
>TRBJ2-3|TRBV4-1
ASSPRLGQPSTDTQY
>TRBJ2-2|TRBV2
ASKGPPIGELF
>TRBJ2-2|TRBV10-3
AISAIATGELF
>TRBJ1-5|TRBV30
AWSVQGSQPQH
>TRBJ2-2|TRBV25-1
ASSKLAGNTGELF
>TRBJ2-3|TRBV29-1
SVDETGFTDTQY
>TRBJ2-1|TRBV11-1
ASSLQSYNEQF
>TRBJ1-5|TRBV4-1
ASSQEPGAGNQPQH
>TRBJ2-1|TRBV6-6
ASSSHGAAEQF
>TRBJ1-2|TRBV19
ASSISGYT
>TRBJ2-5|TRBV2
ASRVGAETQY
>TRBJ1-2|TRBV20-1
SARGEYGYT
>TRBJ1-1|TRBV27
ASSSDRTSDTEAF
>TRBJ2-5|TRBV5-1
ASSPAHLAGQETQY
>TRBJ2-2|TRBV10-1
ASSEWESRNTGELF
>TRBJ2-2|TRBV6-5
ASSLGGTGELF
>TRBJ2-2|TRBV5-6
ASSNGTLGELF
>TRBJ2-7|TRBV9
ASSPSGTLGYEQY
>TRBJ1-2|TRBV29-1
SARDSNGDGYT
>TRBJ2-7|TRBV5-5
ASSLGGLAGSANEQY
>TRBJ2-1|TRBV7-6
ASSTLTPLAGGTSYNEQF
>TRBJ1-5|TRBV9
ASGPNRGFQPQH
>TRBJ1-1|TRBV4-2
ASSQGTEAF
>TRBJ2-7|TRBV30
AWSAGSHEQY
>TRBJ2-2|TRBV30
AWSTGQGAGELF
>TRBJ2-1|TRBV19
ASSGPNYNEQF
>TRBJ2-4|TRBV5-6
ASSGGRAPNIQY
>TRBJ1-1|TRBV25-1
ASSHEGLNTEAF